This T cell receptor (beta chain) was captured in a study of shared clonotypes between healthy human individuals. The study, taken as a whole, reports: Among a handful of donors, roughly 5% of naive CD4 clonotypes were found in common.

To note about this clone: Its specificity is not known. Other DNA variants within this sample encode the same CDR3.

The germline V gene has CDR1 SGHRS and CDR2 YFSETQ. The V end lost 0 bases, the J end lost 0 bases, and 9 bases lay between the germline ends. The CDR3 is made up of 15 amino acids. The study separated CD4+ cells into CD45RA+ naive and CD45RA-negative memory subsets. The data were produced by immunoSEQ multiplex PCR, yet TCRdb's version contains in-frame clones alone and is incomplete. Altogether about 2.3 million clones are present, just over 90% being singletons, with the ten largest covering 0.3% to 0.4%. This receptor was taken from a young man in good health. Some clones in this sample may be carry-over from other donors' samples. The V call is TRBV5-1, the J call TRBJ2-5; no clear D gene. The sequencing input was naive CD4+ T cells from PBMCs. As to subset: CD45RA+ positively selected. Here the CDR3 DNA reads TGCGCCAGCAGCTTGGGGACCGATTACCAAGAGACCCAGTACTTC. Translating it yields CASSLGTDYQETQYF.